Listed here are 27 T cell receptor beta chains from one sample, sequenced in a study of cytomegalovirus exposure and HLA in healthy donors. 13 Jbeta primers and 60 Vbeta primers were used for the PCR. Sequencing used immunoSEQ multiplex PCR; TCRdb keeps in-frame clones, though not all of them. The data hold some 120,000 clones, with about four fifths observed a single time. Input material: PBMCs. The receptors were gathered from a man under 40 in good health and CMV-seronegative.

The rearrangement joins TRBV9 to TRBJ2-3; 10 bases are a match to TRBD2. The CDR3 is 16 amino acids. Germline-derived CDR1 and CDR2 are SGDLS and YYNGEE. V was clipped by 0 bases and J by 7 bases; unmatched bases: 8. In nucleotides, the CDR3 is TGTGCCAGCAGCGTAGTGTCTAGCGGGAGTATCTATACGCAGTATTTT. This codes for CASSVVSSGSIYTQYF.

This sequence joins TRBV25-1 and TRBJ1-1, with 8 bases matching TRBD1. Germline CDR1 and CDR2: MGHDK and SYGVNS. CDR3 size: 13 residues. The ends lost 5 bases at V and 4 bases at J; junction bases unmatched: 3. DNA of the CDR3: TGTGCCAGCAGTAGAACAGGGGGCACTGAAGCTTTCTTT. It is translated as CASSRTGGTEAFF.

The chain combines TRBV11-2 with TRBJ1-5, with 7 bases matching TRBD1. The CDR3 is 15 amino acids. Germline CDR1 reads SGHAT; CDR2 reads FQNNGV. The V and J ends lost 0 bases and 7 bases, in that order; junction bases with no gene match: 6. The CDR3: CASSLDHRGGQPQHF. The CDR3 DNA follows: TGTGCCAGCAGCTTAGATCACAGGGGCGGACAGCCCCAGCATTTT.

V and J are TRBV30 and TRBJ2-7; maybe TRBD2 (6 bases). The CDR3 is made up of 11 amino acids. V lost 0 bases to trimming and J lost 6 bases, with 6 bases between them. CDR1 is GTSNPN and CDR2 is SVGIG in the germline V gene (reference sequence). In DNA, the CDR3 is TGTGCCTGGAGTGTCGGGGGCGAGCAGTACTTC. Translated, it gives CAWSVGGEQYF.

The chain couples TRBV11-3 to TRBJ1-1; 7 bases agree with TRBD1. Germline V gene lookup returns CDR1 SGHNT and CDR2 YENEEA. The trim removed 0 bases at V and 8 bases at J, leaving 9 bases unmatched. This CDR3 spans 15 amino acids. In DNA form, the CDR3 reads TGTGCCAGCAGCTTAGAGGGGACAGAGCAAATGGAAGCTTTCTTT. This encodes CASSLEGTEQMEAFF.

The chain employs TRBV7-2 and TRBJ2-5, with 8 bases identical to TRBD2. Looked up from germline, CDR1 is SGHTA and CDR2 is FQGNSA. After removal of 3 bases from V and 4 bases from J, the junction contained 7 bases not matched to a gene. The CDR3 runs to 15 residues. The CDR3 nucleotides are TGTGCCAGCAGCTTTGTGTCGCTAGCGGGAGAGACCCAGTACTTC. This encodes CASSFVSLAGETQYF.

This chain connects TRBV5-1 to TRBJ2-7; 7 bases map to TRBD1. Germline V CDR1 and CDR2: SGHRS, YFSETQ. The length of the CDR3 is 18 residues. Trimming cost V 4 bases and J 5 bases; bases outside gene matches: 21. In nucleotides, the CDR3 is TGCGCCAGCAGCGCGACCGGGGACAGACATAAAGCGACCGACGAGCAGTACTTC. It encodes CASSATGDRHKATDEQYF.

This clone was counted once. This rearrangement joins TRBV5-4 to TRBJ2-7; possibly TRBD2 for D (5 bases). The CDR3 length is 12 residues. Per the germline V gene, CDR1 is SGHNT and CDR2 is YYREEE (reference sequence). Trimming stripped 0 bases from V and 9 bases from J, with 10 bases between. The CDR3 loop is CASSLEAGGQYF. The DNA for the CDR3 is TGTGCCAGCAGCTTGGAGGCGGGCGGGCAGTACTTC. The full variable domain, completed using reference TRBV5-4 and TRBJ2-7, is ETGVTQSPTHLIKTRGQQVTLRCSSQSGHNTVSWYQQALGQGPQFIFQYYREEENGRGNFPPRFSGLQFPNYSSELNVNALELDDSALYLCASSLEAGGQYFGPGTRLTVT.

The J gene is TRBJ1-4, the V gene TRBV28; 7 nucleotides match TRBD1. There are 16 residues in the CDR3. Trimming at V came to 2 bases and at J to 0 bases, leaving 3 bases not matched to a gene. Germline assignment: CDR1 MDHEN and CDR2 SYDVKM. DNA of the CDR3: TGTGCCAGCAGTTTAAGGGACAGTACAACTAATGAAAAACTGTTTTTT. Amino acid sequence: CASSLRDSTTNEKLFF.

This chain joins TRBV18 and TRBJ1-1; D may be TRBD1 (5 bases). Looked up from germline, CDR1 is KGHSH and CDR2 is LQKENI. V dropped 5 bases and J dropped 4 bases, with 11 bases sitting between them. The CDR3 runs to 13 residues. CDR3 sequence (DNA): TGTGCCAGCTCATCCAGGGAAGGCACTGAAGCTTTCTTT. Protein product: CASSSREGTEAFF.

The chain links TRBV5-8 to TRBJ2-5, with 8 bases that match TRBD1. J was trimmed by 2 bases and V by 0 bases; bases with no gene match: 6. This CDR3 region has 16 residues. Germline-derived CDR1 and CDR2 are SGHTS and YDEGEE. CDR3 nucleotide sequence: TGTGCCAGCAGCTTGGGAGACAGGGGTTTTCAAGAGACCCAGTACTTC. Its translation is CASSLGDRGFQETQYF.

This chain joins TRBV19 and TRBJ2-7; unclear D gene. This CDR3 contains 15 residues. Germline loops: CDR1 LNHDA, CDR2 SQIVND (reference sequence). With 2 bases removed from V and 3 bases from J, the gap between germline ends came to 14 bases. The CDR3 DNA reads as TGTGCCAGTAGTATACCGGGTGAAAGGAACTACGAGCAGTACTTC. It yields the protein CASSIPGERNYEQYF. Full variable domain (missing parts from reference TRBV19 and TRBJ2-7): DGGITQSPKYLFRKEGQNVTLSCEQNLNHDAMYWYRQDPGQGLRLIYYSQIVNDFQKGDIAEGYSVSREKKESFPLTVTSAQKNPTAFYLCASSIPGERNYEQYFGPGTRLTVT.

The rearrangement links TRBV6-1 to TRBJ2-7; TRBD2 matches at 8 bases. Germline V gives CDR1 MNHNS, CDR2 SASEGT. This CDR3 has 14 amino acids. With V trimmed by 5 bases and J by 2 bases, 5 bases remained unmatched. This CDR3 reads CASSSPGGAYEQYF. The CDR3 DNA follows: TGTGCCAGCAGTTCTCCGGGGGGGGCCTACGAGCAGTACTTC.

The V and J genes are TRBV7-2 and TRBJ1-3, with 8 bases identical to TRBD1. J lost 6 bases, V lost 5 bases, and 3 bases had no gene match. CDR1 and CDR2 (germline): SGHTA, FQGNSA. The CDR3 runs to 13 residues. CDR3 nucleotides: TGTGCCAGCAGCCTGGACAGGGTAAACACCATATATTTT. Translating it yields CASSLDRVNTIYF.

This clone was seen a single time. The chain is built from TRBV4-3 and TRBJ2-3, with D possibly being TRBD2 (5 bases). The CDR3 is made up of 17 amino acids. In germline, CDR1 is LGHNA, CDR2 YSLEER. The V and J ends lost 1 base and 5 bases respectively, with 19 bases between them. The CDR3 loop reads CASSQVSSGSLRDTQYF. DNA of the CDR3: TGCGCCAGCAGCCAAGTGTCGAGCGGAAGCTTACGAGATACGCAGTATTTT.

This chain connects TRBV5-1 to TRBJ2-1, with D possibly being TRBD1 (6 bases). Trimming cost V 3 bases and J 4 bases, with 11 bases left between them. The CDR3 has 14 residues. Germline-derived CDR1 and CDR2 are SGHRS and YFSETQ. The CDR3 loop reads CASSSRGMYNEQFF. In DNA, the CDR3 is TGCGCCAGCAGCTCGAGGGGGATGTACAATGAGCAGTTCTTC.

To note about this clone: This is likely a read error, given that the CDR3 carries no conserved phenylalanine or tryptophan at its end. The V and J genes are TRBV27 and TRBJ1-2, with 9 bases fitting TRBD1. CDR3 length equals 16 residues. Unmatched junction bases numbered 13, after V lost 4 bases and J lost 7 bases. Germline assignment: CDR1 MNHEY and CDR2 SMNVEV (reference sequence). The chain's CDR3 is CASSSRWTGVSGGYTL. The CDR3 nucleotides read TGTGCCAGCAGTTCCAGGTGGACAGGGGTAAGCGGTGGCTACACCCTC.

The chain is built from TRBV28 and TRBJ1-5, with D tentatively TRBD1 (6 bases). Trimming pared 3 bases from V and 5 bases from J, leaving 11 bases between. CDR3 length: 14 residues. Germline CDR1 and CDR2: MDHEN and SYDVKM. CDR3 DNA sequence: TGTGCCAGCAGTTTCAAACAGGGCTATCAGCCCCAGCATTTT. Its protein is CASSFKQGYQPQHF.

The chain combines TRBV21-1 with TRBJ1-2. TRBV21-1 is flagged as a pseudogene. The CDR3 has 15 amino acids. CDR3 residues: CASRRSPRVDYGYTF. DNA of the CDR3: TGTGCCAGCAGGAGGTCACCGAGAGTTGACTATGGCTACACCTTC.

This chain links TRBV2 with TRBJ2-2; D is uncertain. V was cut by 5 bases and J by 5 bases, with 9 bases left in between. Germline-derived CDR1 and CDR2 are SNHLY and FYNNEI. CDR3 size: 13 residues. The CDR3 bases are TGTGCCAGCAGTTTCACAGAGACCGGGGAGCTGTTTTTT. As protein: CASSFTETGELFF.

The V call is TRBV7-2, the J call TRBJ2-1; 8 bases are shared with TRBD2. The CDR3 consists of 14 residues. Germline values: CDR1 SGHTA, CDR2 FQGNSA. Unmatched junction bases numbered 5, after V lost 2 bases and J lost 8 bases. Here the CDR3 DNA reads TGTGCCAGCAGCTTACAAAGCGGGAGCGATGAGCAGTTCTTC. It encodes CASSLQSGSDEQFF. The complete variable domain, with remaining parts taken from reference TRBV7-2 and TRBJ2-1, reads GAGVSQSPSNKVTEKGKDVELRCDPISGHTALYWYRQSLGQGLEFLIYFQGNSAPDKSGLPSDRFSAERTGGSVSTLTIQRTQQEDSAVYLCASSLQSGSDEQFFGPGTRLTVL.

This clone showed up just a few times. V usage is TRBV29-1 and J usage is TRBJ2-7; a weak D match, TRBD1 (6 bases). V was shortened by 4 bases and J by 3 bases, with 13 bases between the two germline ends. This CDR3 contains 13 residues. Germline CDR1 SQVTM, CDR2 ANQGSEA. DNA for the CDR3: TGCAGCGTTGTGTCAGGGGCAGGCTACGAGCAGTACTTC. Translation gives CSVVSGAGYEQYF.

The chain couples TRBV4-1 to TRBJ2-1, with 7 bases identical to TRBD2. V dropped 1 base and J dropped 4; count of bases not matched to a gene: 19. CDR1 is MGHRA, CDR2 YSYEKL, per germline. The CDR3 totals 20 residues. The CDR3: CASSQVWGAGTAGRYNEQFF. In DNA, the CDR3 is TGCGCCAGCAGCCAAGTGTGGGGAGCGGGGACCGCGGGTCGATACAATGAGCAGTTCTTC.

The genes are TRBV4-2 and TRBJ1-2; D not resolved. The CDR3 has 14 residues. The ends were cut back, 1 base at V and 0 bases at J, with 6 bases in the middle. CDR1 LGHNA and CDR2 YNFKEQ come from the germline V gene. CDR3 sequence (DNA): TGTGCCAGCAGCCAAGTAATAGCTAACTATGGCTACACCTTC. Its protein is CASSQVIANYGYTF.

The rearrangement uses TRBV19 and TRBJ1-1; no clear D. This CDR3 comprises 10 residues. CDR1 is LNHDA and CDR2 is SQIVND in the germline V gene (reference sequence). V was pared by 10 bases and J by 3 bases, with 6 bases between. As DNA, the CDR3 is TGTGCCACCTTTCACACTGAAGCTTTCTTT. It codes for CATFHTEAFF.

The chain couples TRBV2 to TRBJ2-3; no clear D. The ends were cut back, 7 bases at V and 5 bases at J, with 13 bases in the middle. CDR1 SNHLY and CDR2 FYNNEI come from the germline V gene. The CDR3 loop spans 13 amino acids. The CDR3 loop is CASTEDRGDTQYF. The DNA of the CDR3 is TGTGCCAGCACCGAAGATAGAGGAGATACGCAGTATTTT.

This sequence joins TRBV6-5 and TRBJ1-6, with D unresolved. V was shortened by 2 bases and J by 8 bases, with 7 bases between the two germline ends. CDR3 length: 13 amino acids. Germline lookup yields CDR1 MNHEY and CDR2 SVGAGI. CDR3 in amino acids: CASSYRDYSPLHF. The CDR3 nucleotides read TGTGCCAGCAGTTACCGGGATTATTCACCCCTCCACTTT.